The 6 T cell receptor beta chains below come from one sample, sequenced in a study of shared clonotypes between healthy human individuals. Produced via immunoSEQ multiplex PCR; TCRdb's table is partial and in-frame only. Altogether 90,000 to 130,000 clones are present, around 65% being singletons, with the ten largest covering approximately 25%. The sample consisted of memory CD8+ T cells sorted from blood. Noted subset: CD45RO+ cells pooled with CCR7-negative TemRA cells. The receptors were gathered from a woman under 40 in good health.

Regarding this clone: Other DNA sequences from this sample encode an identical CDR3 as well. The V call is TRBV18, the J call TRBJ2-5, with D perhaps matching TRBD2 (5 bases). This CDR3 contains 15 residues. Germline CDR1 is KGHSH and CDR2 is LQKENI. V lost 0 bases and J 1 base, leaving 9 bases between the germline ends. The CDR3 coding sequence is TGTGCCAGCTCACCACCTACCAGCGGCCAAGAGACCCAGTACTTC. Translation: CASSPPTSGQETQYF.

This clone was detected many times. The rearrangement joins TRBV29-1 to TRBJ1-2; D is undetermined. Per the germline V gene, CDR1 is SQVTM and CDR2 is ANQGSEA. This CDR3 contains 14 residues. V dropped 2 bases and J dropped 8 bases, with 18 bases sitting between them. In DNA form, the CDR3 reads TGCAGCGTTGAAAGTAGGGCCCCCGGGCGGGGCTACACCTTC. It is translated as CSVESRAPGRGYTF.

The chain combines TRBV7-2 with TRBJ2-7; D possibly corresponds to TRBD2 (5 bases). Germline values: CDR1 SGHTA, CDR2 FQGNSA. The CDR3 is made up of 14 amino acids. With 1 base removed from V and 2 bases from J, the gap between germline ends came to 9 bases. CDR3 amino acids: CASSLDQRTYEQYF. CDR3 coding DNA: TGTGCCAGCAGCTTAGACCAGCGGACCTACGAGCAGTACTTC. Together with reference TRBV7-2 and TRBJ2-7, the CDR3 gives the full variable domain: GAGVSQSPSNKVTEKGKDVELRCDPISGHTALYWYRQSLGQGLEFLIYFQGNSAPDKSGLPSDRFSAERTGGSVSTLTIQRTQQEDSAVYLCASSLDQRTYEQYFGPGTRLTVT.

This chain links TRBV6-6 with TRBJ1-5; no definite D call. V was pared by 2 bases and J by 5 bases, with 7 bases between. The CDR3 length is 13 residues. Germline V lookup: CDR1 MNHNY, CDR2 SVGAGI (reference sequence). CDR3 protein: CASSYGRYQPQHF. CDR3 DNA sequence: TGTGCCAGCAGTTACGGCAGGTATCAGCCCCAGCATTTT.

This clone counts as medium-sized. The identical CDR3 is also encoded by other nucleotide sequences in the sample. The V gene is TRBV2, the J gene TRBJ2-2, with 8 bases that match TRBD1. Germline CDR1 is SNHLY and CDR2 is FYNNEI. This CDR3 has 15 residues. The ends lost 7 bases at V and 6 bases at J; junction bases unmatched: 10. The CDR3 sequence: CASKPGQVHPGELFF. DNA of the CDR3: TGTGCCAGCAAACCGGGACAGGTTCATCCCGGGGAGCTGTTTTTT.

The V call is TRBV5-4, the J call TRBJ2-3; D not certain. Germline V gives CDR1 SGHNT, CDR2 YYREEE (reference sequence). The CDR3 consists of 13 residues. V was cut by 4 bases and J by 2 bases, with 8 bases left in between. CDR3 sequence: CASSPRTTDTQYF. CDR3 nucleotide sequence: TGTGCCAGCAGCCCCAGGACCACAGATACGCAGTATTTT.